This T cell receptor (beta chain) was found in a study of T-cell memory formation after mild COVID-19 (dated by TCRdb to about 2021). Concerning the study at large: Most TCR sequence clusters were specific to one of the two donors. In a couple of donors, T-cell clones that expanded and contracted after mild COVID-19 were followed by sequencing TCRalpha and TCRbeta repertoires longitudinally. Two young, previously healthy adult volunteers made up the cohort, one male and one female. The research as a whole found: Balanced CD4/CD8 phenotypes were observed for clones contracting from day 15 to 85, whereas a bias towards CD4+ was observed for a second wave of clones expanding from day 15 to 37. Some responding clones were detected in pre-infection memory, suggesting pre-existing cross-reactive memory T cells joined the SARS-CoV-2 response. Contracting CD4+ clones were found mainly in CM and EM memory subsets, while CD8+ clones were enriched in EMRA. The study covered only a couple of mild cases, and larger cohorts including severe cases with pre-infection samples were considered necessary. SARS-CoV-2 specificity of the second-wave clones peaking on day 37 was not confirmed.

After removal of 8 bases from V and 7 bases from J, the junction retains 17 bases not matched to a gene. The CDR3 sequence holds 17 residues, the cysteine and phenylalanine included. Solely the CDR3 DNA is kept, with 51 bases framed from the first base. The germline V gene (reference sequence) specifies MNHEY as CDR1 and SMNVEV as CDR2. Ficoll-Paque density gradient centrifugation was used to isolate PBMCs. This clonotype was detected only a few times. It lacks a known antigen. Base qualities are not at hand, and no much larger clone is one base apart. Instrument on record: Illumina NovaSeq 6000. TCRalpha and TCRbeta cDNA libraries were built by 5'RACE with constant-segment primers, adding sample barcodes and unique molecular identifiers. RNA was extracted from every sample with Trizol reagent. The libraries were amplified in two PCR steps, and the second step added a second sample barcode and Illumina TruSeq adapters. Libraries were sequenced on an Illumina NovaSeq with 2 x 150 bp paired-end reads. Processing in the source paper ran as follows. The reads were demultiplexed and collapsed into UMI-guided consensus sequences using migec v1.2.7. With mixcr v2.1.11, UMI consensuses were aligned to TRA and TRB V and J templates and assembled into clonotypes. Clonotypes were classified as expanded or contracted when called significant by both edgeR and NoisET, with noise models trained on biological replicates. For edgeR calls, a false discovery rate-adjusted p below 0.01 and a log2 fold-change threshold of 1 were applied. As an exploratory analysis of dynamics, max-normalized trajectories of the 1000 most abundant clonotypes were examined with PCA combined with hierarchical clustering. The CD4 or CD8 phenotype of responding clones was assigned using the separately sequenced CD4+ and CD8+ repertoires. TCRdb reprocessed the public reads (quality trimming at Q25 with fastp, clone calling with MiXCR) and kept in-frame beta chains. Entries are consolidated by CDR3 protein sequence, retaining the most common genes and DNA. The V and J calls were not made by the authors but by TCRdb's processing. This sample is represented by about 400,000 distinct CDR3 sequences; 20% to 30% of them were singletons. The ten most abundant clones make up under 15% of the sample.

This sequence originates from an adult woman who had mild COVID-19 (a few samples of this study predate the infection). The sample titles of this study are shuffled in the database, so cell type and time point are left out; the donor was told from shared clones. What was sequenced was PBMCs or a T cell subset sorted from them (not recorded which). The chain links TRBV27 with TRBJ2-1; TRBD2 fits 10 bases in the junction. DNA sequence: TGTGCCAGCCTCGTTCGGGTAGGAGCGGGGGGGCGAAATGAGCAGTTCTTC. This encodes CASLVRVGAGGRNEQFF.